This TCR beta chain was recovered during a study of OX40 agonist ivuxolimab in advanced cancers. Study-wide results and caveats: There were, on average, more expanded clones in CD8+ T cells than in CD4+. The specificity for antigen of the expanded peripheral T cells was not determined. Normalized expansion of T-cell clones was also low for some nonresponders.

Germline V lookup: CDR1 LNHNV, CDR2 YYDKDF (reference sequence). Trimming cost V 1 base and J 8 bases, with 17 bases left between them. The length of the CDR3 is 15 residues. To note about this clone: The antigen is not known.

The table came from immunoSEQ multiplex PCR; TCRdb's copy has only in-frame clones and leaves some out. Found here are about 83,000 clones, approximately 83% of them singletons; the top ten hold roughly 0.62%. This chain links TRBV15 with TRBJ1-1, with D unresolved. The sample was CD4+ or CD8+ T cells sorted from blood, taken in a trial of the OX40 agonist ivuxolimab. This clonotype was sampled from an adult with an advanced solid tumor such as melanoma, head and neck, liver or kidney cancer. The CDR3 bases are TGTGCCACCAGCAGAGGGGATGGGATAACCAACGAAGCTTTCTTT. As protein: CATSRGDGITNEAFF.